Each of the 10 T cell receptor beta chains below was sequenced from the same sample in a study of blood T cells in healthy people across ages. Together with a sample-barcoded 5' primer, a J-beta primer mix was included in a second PCR lasting roughly 6 to 12 cycles. TCRdb processed the 5' RACE reads anew with MiXCR; each CDR3 protein has one entry. The table includes 1.5 million to 2 million distinct CDR3 sequences, 49% detected once. Sequenced input: blood. These receptor sequences come from a woman aged 40-49 years in good health.

CDR3 nucleotides: TGTGCCAGCAGTTACGGGGTTGGAGTCGGCCGGCCCAGACGGGATACGCAGTATTTT. Translated, it gives CASSYGVGVGRPRRDTQYF. The V call is TRBV6-2 or TRBV6-3, the J call TRBJ2-3; D is unresolved. Germline CDR1 reads MNHEY; CDR2 reads SVGEGT. The CDR3 contains 19 residues. The ends were cut back, 2 bases at V and 6 bases at J, with 27 bases in the middle.

The gene calls are TRBV20-1 and TRBJ2-5; D is undetermined. Germline values: CDR1 DFQATT, CDR2 SNEGSKA (reference sequence). With 0 bases removed from V and 2 bases from J, the gap between germline ends came to 7 bases. This CDR3 spans 13 amino acids. CDR3 region: CSARDLGQETQYF. The CDR3 bases are TGCAGTGCTAGAGATCTGGGGCAAGAGACCCAGTACTTC.

The chain joins TRBV10-3 to TRBJ2-5; 10 nucleotides match TRBD2. Germline V gene sequence: CDR1 ENHRY, CDR2 SYGVKD. CDR3 size: 16 residues. The J segment lost 5 bases and the V segment lost 3 bases, leaving 9 bases of the junction unmatched. The CDR3 reads CAISDFTSGVRETQYF. The CDR3, as DNA: TGTGCCATCAGTGATTTCACTAGCGGGGTTAGGGAGACCCAGTACTTC.

V gene TRBV11-2 combines with J gene TRBJ1-2; D not certain. Germline values: CDR1 SGHAT, CDR2 FQNNGV. Trimming removed 2 bases at V and 8 bases at J, with 12 bases between. The CDR3 has 13 residues. CDR3 in amino acids: CASSLLRSPGYTF. The CDR3 DNA reads TGTGCCAGCAGCTTACTCCGATCGCCGGGCTACACCTTC. Full variable domain (rest looked up from reference TRBV11-2 and TRBJ1-2): EAGVAQSPRYKIIEKRQSVAFWCNPISGHATLYWYQQILGQGPKLLIQFQNNGVVDDSQLPKDRFSAERLKGVDSTLKIQPAKLEDSAVYLCASSLLRSPGYTFGSGTRLTVV.

The V gene is TRBV20-1, the J gene TRBJ1-2; no definite D call. The V gene's germline CDR1 is DFQATT and CDR2 SNEGSKA (reference sequence). Trimming took off 1 base at V and 0 bases at J, with 9 bases between the two ends. The CDR3 is 14 residues long. CDR3 in amino acids: CSARGDKANYGYTF. CDR3 sequence (DNA): TGCAGTGCTAGAGGGGATAAAGCTAACTATGGCTACACCTTC.

The chain joins TRBV20-1 to TRBJ1-2, with TRBD1 matching over 7 bases. V gave up 5 bases and J gave up 4 bases; unmatched junction bases: 7. In germline, CDR1 is DFQATT, CDR2 SNEGSKA (reference sequence). The CDR3 consists of 13 residues. The CDR3 DNA follows: TGCAGTGCTCAGGGCAGGGGGGTCTATGGCTACACCTTC. Translated, it gives CSAQGRGVYGYTF.

The CDR3 bases are TGTGCCAGCAGCTGGCATCCAAGTGGTAGCGGGGAGCTGTTTTTT. This codes for CASSWHPSGSGELFF. The chain is built from TRBV7-9 and TRBJ2-2; D uncertain. This CDR3 comprises 15 residues. The V gene's germline CDR1 is SEHNR and CDR2 FQNEAQ (reference sequence). Trimming removed 4 bases from V and 7 bases from J, with 16 bases in between.

This clonotype was observed a handful of times. The chain links TRBV3-1 to TRBJ2-3, with TRBD1 matching over 9 bases. Germline CDR1 is LGHDT and CDR2 is YNNKEL (reference sequence). The CDR3 covers 17 residues. V shed 3 bases and J 2 bases; nucleotides not matched to a gene: 9. DNA of the CDR3: TGTGCCAGCAGCCAGTTGCCCGGGACAGGGCTCACAGATACGCAGTATTTT. This encodes CASSQLPGTGLTDTQYF.

In nucleotides, the CDR3 is TGTGCCAGCAGTGACCGGAGCAATCAGCCCCAGCATTTT. This codes for CASSDRSNQPQHF. The chain uses TRBV25-1 and TRBJ1-5; D is unresolved. The length of the CDR3 is 13 residues. Germline CDR1 is MGHDK and CDR2 is SYGVNS. The V gene lost 3 bases and the J gene lost 1 base, with 4 bases spanning the gap. The full variable domain, in which reference TRBV25-1 and TRBJ1-5 provide the parts outside the CDR3, is EADIYQTPRYLVIGTGKKITLECSQTMGHDKMYWYQQDPGMELHLIHYSYGVNSTEKGDLSSESTVSRIRTEHFPLTLESARPSHTSQYLCASSDRSNQPQHFGDGTRLSIL.

The genes are TRBV27 and TRBJ1-6; the D gene is possibly TRBD1 (5 bases). V lost 6 bases and J 6 bases, leaving 12 bases between the germline ends. Looked up from germline, CDR1 is MNHEY and CDR2 is SMNVEV (reference sequence). This CDR3 region has 14 residues. CDR3 nucleotide sequence: TGTGCCAGCAGATTGACAGAACCTAATTCACCCCTCCACTTT. Translation gives CASRLTEPNSPLHF.